This record covers a single TCR beta chain. This entry is derived from a study of T cell changes during pregnancy in multiple sclerosis. The CDR3 extends over 15 amino acids. CDR1 is SQVTM, CDR2 ANQGSEA, per germline. V lost 4 bases and J 0 bases, leaving 14 bases between the germline ends. Produced via immunoSEQ multiplex PCR; TCRdb's table is partial and in-frame only. This table has 55,000 to 75,000 clones, about 90% appearing once. V and J are TRBV29-1 and TRBJ2-3; no clear D. This receptor was obtained from a female donor with multiple sclerosis, enrolled in a pregnancy study. Specimen: peripheral blood, collected after pregnancy. Here the CDR3 reads CSVAAYYGSTDTQYF. The CDR3 DNA sequence: TGCAGCGTTGCCGCCTATTATGGTAGCACAGATACGCAGTATTTT.